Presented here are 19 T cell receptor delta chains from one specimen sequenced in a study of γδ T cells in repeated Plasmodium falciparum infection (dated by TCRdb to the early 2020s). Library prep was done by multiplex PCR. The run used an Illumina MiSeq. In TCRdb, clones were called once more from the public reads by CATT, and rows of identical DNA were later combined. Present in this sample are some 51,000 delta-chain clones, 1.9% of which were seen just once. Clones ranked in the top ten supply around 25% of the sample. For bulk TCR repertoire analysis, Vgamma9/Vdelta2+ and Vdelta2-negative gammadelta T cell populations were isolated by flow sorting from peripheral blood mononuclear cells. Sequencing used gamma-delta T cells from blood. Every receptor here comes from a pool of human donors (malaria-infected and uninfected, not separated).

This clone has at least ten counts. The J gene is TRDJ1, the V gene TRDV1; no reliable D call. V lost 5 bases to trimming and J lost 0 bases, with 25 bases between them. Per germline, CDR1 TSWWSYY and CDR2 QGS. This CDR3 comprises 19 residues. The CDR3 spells CALGNPLGGRAAYTDKLIF. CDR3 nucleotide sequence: TGTGCTCTTGGGAACCCCCTAGGCGGGAGGGCCGCGTACACCGATAAACTCATCTTT.

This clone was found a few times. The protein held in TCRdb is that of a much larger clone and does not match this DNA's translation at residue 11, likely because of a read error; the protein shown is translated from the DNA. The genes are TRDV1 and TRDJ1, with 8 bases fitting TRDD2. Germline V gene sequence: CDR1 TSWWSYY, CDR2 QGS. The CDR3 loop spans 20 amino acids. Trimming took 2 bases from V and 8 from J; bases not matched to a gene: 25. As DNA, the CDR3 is TGTGCTCTTGGGGAATCTTCCTACAGGACTAGGGGACATTGCATCGACAAACTCATCTTT. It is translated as CALGESSYRTRGHCIDKLIF.

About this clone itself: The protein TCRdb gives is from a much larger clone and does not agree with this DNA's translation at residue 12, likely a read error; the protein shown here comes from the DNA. For the CDR3, the DNA is TGTGCCTTTTCATGGGGGATCCTGTACACCGATGAACTCATCTTT. It codes for CAFSWGILYTDELIF. J is TRDJ1 and V is TRDV3; the match to TRDD3 covers 8 bases. Here the J gene came from matching the DNA to germline, since TCRdb omits it. Germline loops: CDR1 TVYSNPD, CDR2 GDNSRS (reference sequence). The CDR3 extends over 15 amino acids.

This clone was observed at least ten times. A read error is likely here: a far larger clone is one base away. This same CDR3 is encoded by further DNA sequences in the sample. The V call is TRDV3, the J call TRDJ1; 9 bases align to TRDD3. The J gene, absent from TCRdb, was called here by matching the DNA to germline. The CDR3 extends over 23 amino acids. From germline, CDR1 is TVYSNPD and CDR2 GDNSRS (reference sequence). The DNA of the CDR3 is TGTGCCTCCCTCAGTACTGGGGGACAGACGGCGAAAGTGGGGGTGAGATACACCGACAAACTCATCTTT. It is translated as CASLSTGGQTAKVGVRYTDKLIF. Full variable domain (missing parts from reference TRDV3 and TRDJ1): CDKVTQSSPDQTVASGSEVVLLCTYDTVYSNPDLFWYRIRPDYSFQFVFYGDNSRSEGADFTQGRFSVKHILTQKAFHLVISPVRTEDSATYYCASLSTGGQTAKVGVRYTDKLIFGKGTRVTVEP.

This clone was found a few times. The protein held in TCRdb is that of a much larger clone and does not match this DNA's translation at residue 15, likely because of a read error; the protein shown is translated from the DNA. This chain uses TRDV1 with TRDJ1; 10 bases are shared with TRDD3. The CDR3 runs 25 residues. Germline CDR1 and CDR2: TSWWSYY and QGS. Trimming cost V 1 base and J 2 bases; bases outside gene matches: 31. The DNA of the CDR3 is TGTGCTCTTGGGGAACAGGGCTTCTCACAAGTACTGGGGGATGCCATATCGCCGTGGACCGATAAACTCATCTTT. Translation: CALGEQGFSQVLGDAISPWTDKLIF.

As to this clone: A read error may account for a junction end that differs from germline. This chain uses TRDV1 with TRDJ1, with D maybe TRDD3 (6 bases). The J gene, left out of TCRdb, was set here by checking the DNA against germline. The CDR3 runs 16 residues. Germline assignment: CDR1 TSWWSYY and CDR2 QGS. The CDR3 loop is CSGEPIKRRYADKLIF. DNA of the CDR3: TGCTCTGGGGAACCTATAAAACGCCGTTACGCCGATAAACTCATCTTT.

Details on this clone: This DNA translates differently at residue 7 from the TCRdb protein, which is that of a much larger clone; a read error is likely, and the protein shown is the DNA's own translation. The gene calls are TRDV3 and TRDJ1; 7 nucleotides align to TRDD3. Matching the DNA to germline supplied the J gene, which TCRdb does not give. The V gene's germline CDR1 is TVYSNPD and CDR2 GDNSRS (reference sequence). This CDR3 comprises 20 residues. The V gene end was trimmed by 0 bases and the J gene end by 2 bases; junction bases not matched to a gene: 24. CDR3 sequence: CAFRDPCYWGIPRWTDKLIF. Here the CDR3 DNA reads TGTGCCTTTAGAGATCCCTGTTACTGGGGCATCCCCCGTTGGACCGATAAACTCATCTTT.

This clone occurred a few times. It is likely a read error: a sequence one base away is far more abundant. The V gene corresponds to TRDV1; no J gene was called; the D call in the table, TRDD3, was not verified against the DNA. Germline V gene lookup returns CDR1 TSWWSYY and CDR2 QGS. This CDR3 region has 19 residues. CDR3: CALGDNLFLLGAYTDKPIF. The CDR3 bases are TGTGCTCTTGGGGACAATCTTTTCCTACTGGGGGCTTACACCGATAAACCCATCTTT.

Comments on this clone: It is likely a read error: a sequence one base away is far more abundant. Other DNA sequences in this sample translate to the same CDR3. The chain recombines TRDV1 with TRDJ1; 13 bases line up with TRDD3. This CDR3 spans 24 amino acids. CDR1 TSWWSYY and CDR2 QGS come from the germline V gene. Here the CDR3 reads CALGEVPSFLLPLLGDTLGDKLIF. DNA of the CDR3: TGCGCTCTTGGGGAAGTCCCCTCCTTCCTACTCCCTTTACTGGGGGATACGCTGGGCGATAAACTCATCTTT.

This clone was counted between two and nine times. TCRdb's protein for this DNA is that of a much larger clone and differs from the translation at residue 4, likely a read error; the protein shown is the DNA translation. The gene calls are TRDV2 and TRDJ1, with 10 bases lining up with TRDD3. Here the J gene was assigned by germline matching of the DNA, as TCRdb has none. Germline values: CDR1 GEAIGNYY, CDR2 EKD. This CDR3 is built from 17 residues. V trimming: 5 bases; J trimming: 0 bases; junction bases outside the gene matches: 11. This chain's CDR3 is CACGSLSTGGYTDKLIF. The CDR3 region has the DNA TGTGCCTGTGGCTCCCTCAGTACTGGGGGATACACCGATAAACTCATCTTT.

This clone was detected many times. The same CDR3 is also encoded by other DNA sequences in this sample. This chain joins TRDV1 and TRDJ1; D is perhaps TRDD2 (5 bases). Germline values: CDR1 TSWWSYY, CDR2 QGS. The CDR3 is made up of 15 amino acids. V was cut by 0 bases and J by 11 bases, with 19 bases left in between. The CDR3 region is CALGELTFPPRFLIF. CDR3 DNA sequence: TGTGCTCTTGGGGAACTAACCTTTCCTCCACGTTTCCTCATCTTT.

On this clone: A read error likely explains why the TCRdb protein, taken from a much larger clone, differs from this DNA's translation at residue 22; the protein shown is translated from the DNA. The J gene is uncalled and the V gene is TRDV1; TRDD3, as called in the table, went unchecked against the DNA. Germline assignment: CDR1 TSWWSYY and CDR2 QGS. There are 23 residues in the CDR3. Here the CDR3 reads CALGESTSFLLLLGDRYTDKLTF. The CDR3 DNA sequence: TGTGCTCTTGGGGAATCCACCAGCTTCCTTCTACTACTGGGGGATAGGTACACCGATAAACTCACCTTT.

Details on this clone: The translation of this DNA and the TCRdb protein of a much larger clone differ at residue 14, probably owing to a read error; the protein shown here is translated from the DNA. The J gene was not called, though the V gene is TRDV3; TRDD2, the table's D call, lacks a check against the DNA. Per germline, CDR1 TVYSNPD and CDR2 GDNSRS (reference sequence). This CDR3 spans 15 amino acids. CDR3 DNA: TGTGCCTTTGACCCACCCCTACTATATACCGATAAACTCACCTTT. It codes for CAFDPPLLYTDKLTF.

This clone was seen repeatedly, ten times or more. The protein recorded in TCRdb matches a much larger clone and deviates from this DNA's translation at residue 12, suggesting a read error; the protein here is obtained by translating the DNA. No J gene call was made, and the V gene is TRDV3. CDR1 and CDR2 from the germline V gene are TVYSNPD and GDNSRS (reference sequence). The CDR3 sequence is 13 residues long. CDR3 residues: CASAGLEYDKLTF. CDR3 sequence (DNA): TGTGCCTCCGCCGGTCTTGAGTACGATAAACTCACCTTT.

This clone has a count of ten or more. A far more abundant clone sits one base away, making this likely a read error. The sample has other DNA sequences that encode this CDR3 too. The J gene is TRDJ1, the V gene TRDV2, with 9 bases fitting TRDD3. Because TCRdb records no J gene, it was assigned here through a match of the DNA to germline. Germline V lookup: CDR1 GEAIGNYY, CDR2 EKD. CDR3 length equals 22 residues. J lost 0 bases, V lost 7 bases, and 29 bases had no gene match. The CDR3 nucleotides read TGTGCCTGCCCCCGTAATCGGGAAGGGGGATACAACCACCCACTGTACACCGATAAACTCATCTTT. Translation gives CACPRNREGGYNHPLYTDKLIF.

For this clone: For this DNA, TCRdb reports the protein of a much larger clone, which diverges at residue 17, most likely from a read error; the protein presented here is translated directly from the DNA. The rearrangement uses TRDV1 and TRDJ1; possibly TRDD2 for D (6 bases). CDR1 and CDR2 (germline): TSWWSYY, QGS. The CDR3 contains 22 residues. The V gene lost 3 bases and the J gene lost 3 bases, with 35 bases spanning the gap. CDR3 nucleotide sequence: TGTGCTCTTGGGGACTTCCCCCCCTACTTCCTTACGTCCACCGCGTACGCCGATAAACTCATCTTT. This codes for CALGDFPPYFLTSTAYADKLIF.

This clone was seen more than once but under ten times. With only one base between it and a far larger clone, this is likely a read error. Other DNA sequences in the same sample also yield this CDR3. This CDR3 is CALGDPRGGMPMAYTDKLIF. Written as DNA, the CDR3 is TGTGCCCTTGGGGACCCTAGGGGGGGGATGCCCATGGCCTACACCGATAAACTCATCTTT. The rearrangement links TRDV1 to TRDJ1; 7 bases are shared with TRDD3. TCRdb does not report a J gene; here it was assigned by matching the DNA to germline references. Germline V gives CDR1 TSWWSYY, CDR2 QGS. The CDR3 runs 20 residues.

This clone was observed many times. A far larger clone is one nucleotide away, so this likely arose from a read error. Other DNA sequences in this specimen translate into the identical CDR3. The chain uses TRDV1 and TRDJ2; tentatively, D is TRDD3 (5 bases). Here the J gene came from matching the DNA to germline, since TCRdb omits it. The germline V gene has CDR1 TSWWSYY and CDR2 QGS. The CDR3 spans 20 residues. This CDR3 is CALGEPLSRLVGLITAQLFF. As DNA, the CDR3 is TGTGCCCTTGGGGAACCTCTTTCCCGTCTGGTGGGACTAATAACAGCACAACTCTTCTTT.

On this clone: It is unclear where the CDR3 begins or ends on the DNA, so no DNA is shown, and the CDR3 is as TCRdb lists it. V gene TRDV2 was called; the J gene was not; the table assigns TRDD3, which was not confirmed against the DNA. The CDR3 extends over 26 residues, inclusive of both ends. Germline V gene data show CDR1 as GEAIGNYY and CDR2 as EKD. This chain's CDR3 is CACDQLGDTSWDTRQMFFGPAIKLFF.